The 20 T cell receptor beta chains below were found in one sample sequenced in a study of blood T cell repertoires in COVID-19. Repertoires were generated with immunoSEQ multiplex PCR, while TCRdb's copy carries only in-frame clones and drops some. Here the sample spans 95,000 to 150,000 clones, more than 70% being singletons. The material sequenced was peripheral blood. These receptors came from a human donor in a cohort sampled during active COVID-19.

CDR3 nucleotide sequence: TGTGCCAGCAGCGTTAGTAAGGGGTACTATGGCTACACCTTC. This sequence encodes CASSVSKGYYGYTF. The chain joins TRBV9 to TRBJ1-2; TRBD1 is a possible D gene (5 bases). From germline, CDR1 is SGDLS and CDR2 YYNGEE. The CDR3 runs 14 residues. V gave up 2 bases and J gave up 3 bases, with 11 bases separating them.

In this sample, this clone turned up a few times. The gene calls are TRBV5-6 and TRBJ2-7; unclear D gene. Germline values: CDR1 SGHDT, CDR2 YYEEEE. The V end was cut by 4 bases, the J end by 2 bases, with 10 bases between. This CDR3 is built from 13 residues. The CDR3, as DNA: TGTGCCAGCAGCCTAGACCGGACCTACGAGCAGTACTTC. Translating gives CASSLDRTYEQYF.

The chain carries TRBV10-2 and TRBJ1-4; D ambiguous. The CDR3 extends over 16 amino acids. The germline gives CDR1 WSHSY, CDR2 SAAADI. V lost 7 bases, J lost 2 bases, and 17 bases lay in between. CDR3 DNA: TGCGCCAGCACCAGATTCTTGGCGGAGACTAATGAAAAACTGTTTTTT. Amino acid sequence: CASTRFLAETNEKLFF.

The rearrangement uses TRBV11-2 and TRBJ2-7; 13 positions agree with TRBD2. The V gene's germline CDR1 is SGHAT and CDR2 FQNNGV. After removal of 5 bases from V and 6 bases from J, the junction contained 4 bases not matched to a gene. The CDR3 extends over 14 amino acids. The CDR3 DNA sequence: TGTGCCAGCAGCAGGACTAGCGGGAGCGTCGAGCAGTACTTC. This gives the protein CASSRTSGSVEQYF.

The chain links TRBV5-1 to TRBJ2-3; TRBD2 aligns across 7 bases. After removal of 4 bases from V and 0 bases from J, the junction contained 17 bases not matched to a gene. This CDR3 is built from 19 residues. Germline loops: CDR1 SGHRS, CDR2 YFSETQ. CDR3 sequence (DNA): TGCGCCAGCAGCCCTGGGGGGGGTTCTGCTCAGAAGAGCACAGATACGCAGTATTTT. This sequence encodes CASSPGGGSAQKSTDTQYF.

This clone was seen a single time. The chain links TRBV11-1 to TRBJ2-3, with D possibly TRBD1 on 5 matching bases. Per the germline V gene, CDR1 is SGHAT and CDR2 is FQDESV (reference sequence). The CDR3 has 15 amino acids. V gave up 5 bases and J gave up 0 bases, with 12 bases separating them. Here the CDR3 DNA reads TGTGCCAGCAGCCCTAACAGGAAGAGCACAGATACGCAGTATTTT. Encoded protein: CASSPNRKSTDTQYF.

Concerning this clone itself: An end of the junction does not agree with germline; a read error may underlie this. Other DNA sequences of this sample code for an identical CDR3. The CDR3 sequence is CASSRGGSTDTQYF. In nucleotides, the CDR3 is TGTGCTAGCAGCCGGGGGGGTAGCACAGATACGCAGTATTTT. This rearrangement joins TRBV3-1 (or the pseudogene TRBV3-2) to TRBJ2-3, with 8 bases that match TRBD2. Germline V gene data show CDR1 as LGHDT and CDR2 as YNNKEL (reference sequence). This CDR3 contains 14 residues.

The gene calls are TRBV19 and TRBJ1-6, with 10 bases identical to TRBD1. V shed 7 bases, J shed 4 bases, and the junction held 19 bases outside the gene matches. The CDR3 loop spans 20 amino acids. Germline lookup yields CDR1 LNHDA and CDR2 SQIVND (reference sequence). Here the CDR3 reads CASNPTGTGALRGYNSPLHF. For the CDR3, the DNA is TGTGCCAGTAATCCAACCGGGACAGGGGCCCTGAGGGGATATAATTCACCCCTCCACTTT.

The J gene is TRBJ2-1, the V gene TRBV5-1; TRBD2 matches 7 bases. This CDR3 region has 16 residues. Germline lookup yields CDR1 SGHRS and CDR2 YFSETQ. The junction had 4 bases not matched to a gene; V was cut back by 1 base and J by 0 bases. CDR3 DNA: TGCGCCAGCAGCTTGAGCGGGAAGAGCTCCTACAATGAGCAGTTCTTC. Translation gives CASSLSGKSSYNEQFF.

In its sample, this clone was seen a few times. This chain links TRBV4-1 with TRBJ2-2; TRBD1 might be the D (6 bases). Germline lookup yields CDR1 MGHRA and CDR2 YSYEKL. The CDR3 has 18 amino acids. The V end was cut by 1 base, the J end by 0 bases, with 15 bases between. This CDR3 reads CASSQARTALTNTGELFF. The CDR3 region has the DNA TGCGCCAGCAGCCAAGCGCGGACAGCACTAACGAACACCGGGGAGCTGTTTTTT.

This rearrangement joins TRBV28 to TRBJ1-6; 9 bases are shared with TRBD1. Germline trimming cut 5 bases from V and 9 bases from J; bases unmatched to any gene: 11. Germline CDR1 and CDR2: MDHEN and SYDVKM. The CDR3 totals 16 residues. Here the CDR3 reads CASSAYRGRIGSPLHF. CDR3 DNA: TGTGCCAGCAGTGCTTACAGGGGGCGGATCGGTTCACCCCTCCACTTT.

J is TRBJ2-1 and V is TRBV18; TRBD2 agrees at 8 bases. V was pared by 2 bases and J by 0 bases, with 12 bases of the junction left unmatched. The CDR3 runs 19 residues. The germline V gene has CDR1 KGHSH and CDR2 LQKENI. The DNA for the CDR3 is TGTGCCAGCTCACCATCGGGAGGGAACCATAAGAGCTCCTACAATGAGCAGTTCTTC. This translates into CASSPSGGNHKSSYNEQFF. Full variable domain (missing parts from reference TRBV18 and TRBJ2-1): NAGVMQNPRHLVRRRGQEARLRCSPMKGHSHVYWYRQLPEEGLKFMVYLQKENIIDESGMPKERFSAEFPKEGPSILRIQQVVRGDSAAYFCASSPSGGNHKSSYNEQFFGPGTRLTVL.

The chain couples TRBV5-1 to TRBJ2-7; TRBD2 aligns across 7 bases. The trim removed 1 base at V and 5 bases at J, leaving 3 bases unmatched. This CDR3 is built from 13 residues. The V gene's germline CDR1 is SGHRS and CDR2 YFSETQ. CDR3 amino acids: CASSLRGTNEQYF. DNA for the CDR3: TGCGCCAGCAGCTTGAGAGGGACTAACGAGCAGTACTTC.

The V gene is TRBV28, the J gene TRBJ1-5, with D perhaps TRBD1 (5 bases). The CDR3 contains 12 residues. Germline assignment: CDR1 MDHEN and CDR2 SYDVKM. V was shortened by 5 bases and J by 6 bases, with 8 bases between the two germline ends. The CDR3 DNA reads as TGTGCCAGCAGTACAGGTTTTCAGCCCCAGCATTTT. Amino acids: CASSTGFQPQHF.

The J gene is TRBJ2-7, the V gene TRBV15, with 8 bases lining up with TRBD1. The V segment lost 4 bases and the J segment 0 bases; nucleotides outside the gene matches: 2. The CDR3 loop spans 14 amino acids. Germline values: CDR1 LNHNV, CDR2 YYDKDF (reference sequence). CDR3 amino acids: CATSTTGGSYEQYF. For the CDR3, the DNA is TGTGCCACCAGCACAACAGGGGGCTCCTACGAGCAGTACTTC.

The rearrangement links TRBV6-5 to TRBJ1-1, with D perhaps matching TRBD1 (5 bases). CDR3 length equals 15 residues. With 2 bases removed from V and 0 bases from J, the gap between germline ends came to 10 bases. In germline, CDR1 is MNHEY, CDR2 SVGAGI. In nucleotides, the CDR3 is TGTGCCAGCAGTTACCGCGGACACTTGAACACTGAAGCTTTCTTT. Translated, it gives CASSYRGHLNTEAFF.

This clone has a single count. V usage is TRBV15 and J usage is TRBJ2-5; 9 bases fit TRBD2. Losses at the gene ends were 1 base for V and 2 bases for J; bases not matched to a gene: 11. Per germline, CDR1 LNHNV and CDR2 YYDKDF (reference sequence). The CDR3 is 18 residues long. CDR3 coding DNA: TGTGCCACCAGCAGAGGGGTAGCGGGGGTTGGGGTACAAGAGACCCAGTACTTC. It codes for CATSRGVAGVGVQETQYF.

The genes are TRBV7-2 and TRBJ2-7; unclear D gene. Germline CDR1 is SGHTA and CDR2 is FQGNSA. Trimming left V 3 bases short and J 0 bases short, with 6 bases between. This CDR3 is built from 13 residues. CDR3 DNA: TGTGCCAGCAGCTTGGGCCCCTCCTACGAGCAGTACTTC. This translates into CASSLGPSYEQYF.

J is TRBJ2-7 and V is TRBV2; no clear D. V gave up 6 bases and J gave up 2 bases, with 5 bases separating them. The germline V gene encodes CDR1 SNHLY and CDR2 FYNNEI. The CDR3 consists of 11 residues. CDR3 in amino acids: CASRGAYEQYF. For the CDR3, the DNA is TGTGCCAGCAGAGGAGCCTACGAGCAGTACTTC.

This clone was seen a single time. The chain joins TRBV5-1 to TRBJ2-2; tentative D call: TRBD1 (6 bases). The germline gives CDR1 SGHRS, CDR2 YFSETQ. The CDR3 is 15 amino acids. With 5 bases removed from V and 3 bases from J, the gap between germline ends came to 14 bases. The CDR3, as DNA: TGCGCCAGCAGAATCGGGTCAGGGGACACCGGGGAGCTGTTTTTT. Its translation is CASRIGSGDTGELFF.